A selection of T cell receptor beta chains follows, all from one sample in a study of shared clonotypes between healthy human individuals. Produced via immunoSEQ multiplex PCR; TCRdb's table is partial and in-frame only. The top ten clones hold 1.5% to 2% of a sample with around 2.1 million clones, approximately 94% of them seen once. Material for sequencing was naive CD8+ T cells from PBMCs. The origin of the receptors is a man between 18 and 35 years old in good health. Some clones in this sample may be carry-over from other donors' samples. Each CDR3 is given with its conserved first and last residue. A D gene is named only where the DNA matches it firmly. A row's size may be missing; if present it is once, few, many or a size class.

CDR3 protein: CASSSLRFSTDTDTQYF
CDR3 DNA: TGTGCCAGCAGCTCGCTTCGCTTTTCGACAGACACAGATACGCAGTATTTT
J gene: TRBJ2-3
D gene: NA
V gene: TRBV7-6
clone size: NA

CDR3 protein: CSVEGGQGYGYTF
CDR3 DNA: TGCAGCGTTGAAGGGGGACAGGGCTATGGCTACACCTTC
J gene: TRBJ1-2
D gene: TRBD1
V gene: TRBV29-1
clone size: few

CDR3 protein: CASSQGPYSSGIDGNEQFF
CDR3 DNA: TGCGCCAGCAGCCAAGGGCCTTATTCTAGCGGGATCGACGGCAATGAGCAGTTCTTC
J gene: TRBJ2-1
D gene: TRBD2
V gene: TRBV4-1
clone size: NA

CDR3 protein: CASSVPSGRAWNEQFF
CDR3 DNA: TGTGCCAGCAGCGTCCCTAGCGGGAGGGCCTGGAATGAGCAGTTCTTC
J gene: TRBJ2-1
D gene: TRBD2
V gene: TRBV7-9
clone size: NA

CDR3 protein: CASSSGGTEAFF
CDR3 DNA: TGCGCCAGCAGCTCTGGGGGCACTGAAGCTTTCTTT
J gene: TRBJ1-1
D gene: NA
V gene: TRBV5-1
clone size: few

CDR3 protein: CASSLGSSGVYGYTF
CDR3 DNA: TGTGCCAGCAGCCTCGGGTCTTCCGGGGTTTATGGCTACACCTTC
J gene: TRBJ1-2
D gene: NA
V gene: TRBV11-2
clone size: NA

CDR3 protein: CASSPGGVGTDTQYF
CDR3 DNA: TGTGCCAGCAGCCCCGGGGGCGTGGGCACAGATACGCAGTATTTT
J gene: TRBJ2-3
D gene: NA
V gene: TRBV11-1
clone size: NA

CDR3 protein: CASSILSDRASNEQFF
CDR3 DNA: TGTGCCAGTAGTATCTTAAGTGACAGGGCGAGCAATGAGCAGTTCTTC
J gene: TRBJ2-1
D gene: TRBD1
V gene: TRBV19
clone size: NA

CDR3 protein: CASSLAQRGPYEQYF
CDR3 DNA: TGTGCCAGCAGCTTGGCCCAGCGGGGCCCCTACGAGCAGTACTTC
J gene: TRBJ2-7
D gene: TRBD2
V gene: TRBV5-6
clone size: NA

CDR3 protein: CASSLAGMTYEQYF
CDR3 DNA: TGTGCCAGCAGTTTAGCAGGGATGACCTACGAGCAGTACTTC
J gene: TRBJ2-7
D gene: NA
V gene: TRBV27
clone size: NA

CDR3 protein: CASSLVSSGANVLTF
CDR3 DNA: TGTGCCAGCAGTCTAGTCAGCTCTGGGGCCAACGTCCTGACTTTC
J gene: TRBJ2-6
D gene: NA
V gene: TRBV6-5
clone size: NA

CDR3 protein: CASNTGTALSNNEQFF
CDR3 DNA: TGTGCCAGCAACACCGGGACAGCCCTTAGTAACAATGAGCAGTTCTTC
J gene: TRBJ2-1
D gene: TRBD1
V gene: TRBV27
clone size: NA

CDR3 protein: CATSTGTGGYEQYF
CDR3 DNA: TGTGCCACCAGCACCGGGACAGGAGGGTACGAGCAGTACTTC
J gene: TRBJ2-7
D gene: TRBD1
V gene: TRBV15
clone size: once

CDR3 protein: CASSLWRASTDTQYF
CDR3 DNA: TGTGCCAGCAGTTTATGGCGGGCTAGCACAGATACGCAGTATTTT
J gene: TRBJ2-3
D gene: NA
V gene: TRBV28
clone size: NA

CDR3 protein: CASSRGTSGSLEQYF
CDR3 DNA: TGTGCCAGCAGTCGCGGGACTAGCGGGAGTTTAGAGCAGTACTTC
J gene: TRBJ2-7
D gene: TRBD2
V gene: TRBV27
clone size: NA

CDR3 protein: CASSLGGAGGVSGTEAFF
CDR3 DNA: TGTGCCAGCAGCTTAGGTGGGGCAGGGGGCGTCTCTGGGACTGAAGCTTTCTTT
J gene: TRBJ1-1
D gene: TRBD1
V gene: TRBV13
clone size: NA

CDR3 protein: CASSLGTGDETEAFF
CDR3 DNA: TGTGCCAGCAGCTTGGGGACAGGGGACGAGACTGAAGCTTTCTTT
J gene: TRBJ1-1
D gene: TRBD1
V gene: TRBV5-5
clone size: NA

CDR3 protein: CASSLSPGLATEAFF
CDR3 DNA: TGTGCCAGCAGCTTAAGCCCAGGGTTAGCCACTGAAGCTTTCTTT
J gene: TRBJ1-1
D gene: NA
V gene: TRBV7-6
clone size: NA

CDR3 protein: CASSATDTQYF
CDR3 DNA: TGTGCCAGCAGCGCCACAGATACGCAGTATTTT
J gene: TRBJ2-3
D gene: NA
V gene: TRBV7-6
clone size: few

CDR3 protein: CSDITSGSVNEQFF
CDR3 DNA: TGCAGTGATATAACTAGCGGGAGTGTCAATGAGCAGTTCTTC
J gene: TRBJ2-1
D gene: TRBD2
V gene: TRBV29-1
clone size: NA

CDR3 protein: CAWSDLVGNTEAFF
CDR3 DNA: TGTGCCTGGAGTGATCTGGTCGGGAACACTGAAGCTTTCTTT
J gene: TRBJ1-1
D gene: NA
V gene: TRBV30
clone size: NA

CDR3 protein: CASSPRGGFSYNEQFF
CDR3 DNA: TGTGCCAGCAGCCCCAGAGGGGGGTTCTCCTACAATGAGCAGTTCTTC
J gene: TRBJ2-1
D gene: NA
V gene: TRBV11-3
clone size: NA

CDR3 protein: CASSVRGADEQYF
CDR3 DNA: TGTGCCAGTAGCGTCCGTGGGGCAGACGAGCAGTACTTC
J gene: TRBJ2-7
D gene: NA
V gene: TRBV19
clone size: NA

CDR3 protein: CASSVGDDNQPQHF
CDR3 DNA: TGTGCCAGCAGTGTGGGGGATGACAATCAGCCCCAGCATTTT
J gene: TRBJ1-5
D gene: NA
V gene: TRBV27
clone size: NA

CDR3 protein: CASSPTRFSTDTQYF
CDR3 DNA: TGTGCCAGCAGTCCAACTCGTTTTAGCACAGATACGCAGTATTTT
J gene: TRBJ2-3
D gene: NA
V gene: TRBV27
clone size: NA

CDR3 protein: CASSLPNSGGRYAEAFF
CDR3 DNA: TGTGCCAGCAGCTTGCCGAATTCCGGGGGACGTTACGCTGAAGCTTTCTTT
J gene: TRBJ1-1
D gene: NA
V gene: TRBV11-2
clone size: NA

CDR3 protein: CAIGSAGEIVNEQFF
CDR3 DNA: TGTGCCATCGGGTCGGCGGGAGAAATAGTCAATGAGCAGTTCTTC
J gene: TRBJ2-1
D gene: TRBD2
V gene: TRBV10-3
clone size: NA

CDR3 protein: CASRALSDKTQYF
CDR3 DNA: TGCGCCAGCAGAGCGCTTTCTGACAAGACCCAGTACTTC
J gene: TRBJ2-5
D gene: NA
V gene: TRBV5-1
clone size: NA

CDR3 protein: CASLEANTDTQYF
CDR3 DNA: TGTGCCAGCCTCGAGGCCAACACAGATACGCAGTATTTT
J gene: TRBJ2-3
D gene: NA
V gene: TRBV7-9
clone size: NA

CDR3 protein: CASSQDVRQNEQFF
CDR3 DNA: TGCGCCAGCAGCCAAGATGTGAGGCAGAATGAGCAGTTCTTC
J gene: TRBJ2-1
D gene: NA
V gene: TRBV4-3
clone size: NA

CDR3 protein: CASSFWGGNTGELFF
CDR3 DNA: TGTGCCAGCAGTTTCTGGGGGGGTAACACCGGGGAGCTGTTTTTT
J gene: TRBJ2-2
D gene: TRBD2
V gene: TRBV27
clone size: NA

CDR3 protein: CASSVVVHGMQETQYF
CDR3 DNA: TGTGCCAGCAGCGTAGTTGTACATGGGATGCAAGAGACCCAGTACTTC
J gene: TRBJ2-5
D gene: NA
V gene: TRBV9
clone size: NA

CDR3 protein: CASSPRETYHNEQFF
CDR3 DNA: TGTGCCAGTAGTCCCCGGGAGACTTACCACAATGAGCAGTTCTTC
J gene: TRBJ2-1
D gene: NA
V gene: TRBV19
clone size: NA

CDR3 protein: CASSLSPRTGVSYEQYF
CDR3 DNA: TGTGCCAGCAGTTTATCGCCTAGGACAGGGGTGTCCTACGAGCAGTACTTC
J gene: TRBJ2-7
D gene: TRBD1
V gene: TRBV27
clone size: NA

CDR3 protein: CASSARAYEQYF
CDR3 DNA: TGTGCCAGCAGCGCCAGGGCCTACGAGCAGTACTTC
J gene: TRBJ2-7
D gene: NA
V gene: TRBV7-9
clone size: NA

CDR3 protein: CASTPLRGSGELFF
CDR3 DNA: TGTGCCAGCACCCCTCTGCGGGGGTCCGGGGAGCTGTTTTTT
J gene: TRBJ2-2
D gene: TRBD2
V gene: TRBV11-2
clone size: NA

CDR3 protein: CAISGPAGGESEQFF
CDR3 DNA: TGTGCCATCAGTGGTCCAGCGGGAGGCGAAAGTGAGCAGTTCTTC
J gene: TRBJ2-1
D gene: TRBD2
V gene: TRBV10-3
clone size: NA

CDR3 protein: CASSMNPGPKNEQFF
CDR3 DNA: TGTGCCAGTAGTATGAACCCCGGCCCAAAAAATGAGCAGTTCTTC
J gene: TRBJ2-1
D gene: NA
V gene: TRBV19
clone size: NA

CDR3 protein: CAWSLTGAGELFF
CDR3 DNA: TGTGCCTGGAGTCTGACAGGGGCCGGGGAGCTGTTTTTT
J gene: TRBJ2-2
D gene: TRBD1
V gene: TRBV30
clone size: NA

CDR3 protein: CATSREDLSSYNEQFF
CDR3 DNA: TGTGCCACCAGCAGAGAAGACCTCAGCTCCTACAATGAGCAGTTCTTC
J gene: TRBJ2-1
D gene: NA
V gene: TRBV15
clone size: once

CDR3 protein: CASSSPREGLRTNEQFF
CDR3 DNA: TGTGCCAGCAGCTCCCCCAGGGAGGGGCTGCGCACGAATGAGCAGTTCTTC
J gene: TRBJ2-1
D gene: TRBD2
V gene: TRBV7-9
clone size: NA

CDR3 protein: CASSYSPSNEQFF
CDR3 DNA: TGTGCCAGCAGTTACTCTCCCTCCAATGAGCAGTTCTTC
J gene: TRBJ2-1
D gene: NA
V gene: TRBV6-5
clone size: NA

CDR3 protein: CASRAYNGFYEQYF
CDR3 DNA: TGTGCCAGCAGGGCGTACAACGGATTCTACGAGCAGTACTTC
J gene: TRBJ2-7
D gene: NA
V gene: TRBV7-2
clone size: NA

CDR3 protein: CASSLSSRAKNIQYF
CDR3 DNA: TGTGCCAGCAGTTTATCGTCGAGAGCCAAAAACATTCAGTACTTC
J gene: TRBJ2-4
D gene: NA
V gene: TRBV27
clone size: NA

CDR3 protein: CASSSKTSPFTEQYF
CDR3 DNA: TGTGCCAGCAGTTCTAAGACTAGCCCTTTTACAGAGCAGTACTTC
J gene: TRBJ2-7
D gene: TRBD2
V gene: TRBV28
clone size: NA

CDR3 protein: CASSPRDAAYEQYF
CDR3 DNA: TGTGCCAGCAGCCCCCGGGACGCCGCCTACGAGCAGTACTTC
J gene: TRBJ2-7
D gene: NA
V gene: TRBV2
clone size: NA

CDR3 protein: CSVGRERIYNEQFF
CDR3 DNA: TGCAGCGTTGGGCGGGAGAGAATCTACAATGAGCAGTTCTTC
J gene: TRBJ2-1
D gene: TRBD2
V gene: TRBV29-1
clone size: NA

CDR3 protein: CASSLSGTGDFGSYNEQFF
CDR3 DNA: TGTGCCAGCAGCTTGTCCGGGACAGGGGATTTTGGCTCCTACAATGAGCAGTTCTTC
J gene: TRBJ2-1
D gene: TRBD1
V gene: TRBV7-8
clone size: NA